The clone carrying this T cell receptor beta chain appeared many times. Its antigen is not known. This entry comes from a study of T cells in Graves' hyperthyroidism and ophthalmopathy. The study, taken as a whole, reports: Most thyroid clonotypes expanded above 0.001 were also detected in blood.

There were TCR beta CDR3 regions amplified from RNA transcripts. Researchers ran a first-round RT-PCR on the TCR CDR3 using the HTBI primer set. TCRdb itself ran the multiplex PCR reads through MiXCR, one entry per CDR3 protein. Among over 250,000 distinct CDR3 sequences listed, roughly 13% were seen once. With duration under 3 months, ophthalmopathy was active: Clinical Activity Score at least 3, NOSPECS at least 4. The study left out patients who had uncontrolled infection, other autoimmune disease, pregnancy or lactation. Each 10 ml fresh peripheral blood draw supplied the PBMCs. V lost 5 bases and J lost 0, with 10 bases in between. Germline V CDR1 and CDR2: SQVTM, ANQGSEA. The CDR3 is 13 amino acids.

This receptor was taken from a middle-aged woman with Graves' ophthalmopathy. The material sequenced was blood. The rearrangement uses TRBV29-1 and TRBJ1-1; D is unresolved. As DNA, the CDR3 is TGCAGCGTTCGGCCCGGAATGAACACTGAAGCTTTCTTT. This encodes CSVRPGMNTEAFF.